A selection of T cell receptor beta chains follows, all from one sample in a study of T cell responses to AZD1222 COVID-19 vaccine. The repertoire was sequenced with immunoSEQ multiplex PCR; TCRdb's copy has only in-frame clones and lacks some. The sample holds 110,000 or so clones; around 89% are singletons and the top ten take 7.1%. This material consisted of peripheral blood, taken 28 days after the second AZD1222 dose. The receptor source for this set is an adult who received the AZD1222 COVID-19 vaccine. CDR3s include the opening cysteine and the closing phenylalanine or tryptophan. A D gene is named only where the DNA matches it firmly. The listing skips clone size in some rows; elsewhere it reads once, few, many or a size class.

clone size: -
V gene: TRBV12-3/TRBV12-4
J gene: TRBJ1-1
D gene: -
CDR3 DNA: TGTGCCAGCAGATTCCGACAGACTGAAGCTTTCTTT
CDR3 protein: CASRFRQTEAFF

clone size: -
V gene: TRBV14
J gene: TRBJ1-2
D gene: -
CDR3 DNA: TGTGCCAGCAGCCAAGATCTGGGGGCGTTCTATGGCTACACCTTC
CDR3 protein: CASSQDLGAFYGYTF

clone size: few
V gene: TRBV2
J gene: TRBJ2-7
D gene: TRBD2
CDR3 DNA: TGTGCCAGCAGCAAGGACGGGGGGAGCTCCTACGAGCAGTACTTC
CDR3 protein: CASSKDGGSSYEQYF

clone size: -
V gene: TRBV7-2
J gene: TRBJ1-1
D gene: TRBD1
CDR3 DNA: TGTGCCAGCAGCCCGAGACAGGGGTGGTTGACTGAAGCTTTCTTT
CDR3 protein: CASSPRQGWLTEAFF

clone size: -
V gene: TRBV4-3
J gene: TRBJ2-1
D gene: TRBD2
CDR3 DNA: TGCGCCAGCAGCATATCCGGGACTAGCAAGGAGCAGTTCTTC
CDR3 protein: CASSISGTSKEQFF

clone size: -
V gene: TRBV2
J gene: TRBJ2-5
D gene: -
CDR3 DNA: TGTGCCAGCAGTGACCTGTCCAGGGTCCCCCAAGAGACCCAGTACTTC
CDR3 protein: CASSDLSRVPQETQYF

clone size: -
V gene: TRBV9
J gene: TRBJ1-3
D gene: -
CDR3 DNA: TGTGCCAGCAGCGTAACGGGGAGCTCTGGAAACACCATATATTTT
CDR3 protein: CASSVTGSSGNTIYF

clone size: once
V gene: TRBV27
J gene: TRBJ2-3
D gene: -
CDR3 DNA: TGTGCCAGCAGTTACTACAGGGTTGGAGATACGCAGTATTTT
CDR3 protein: CASSYYRVGDTQYF

clone size: -
V gene: TRBV6-6
J gene: TRBJ1-1
D gene: TRBD1
CDR3 DNA: TGTGCCAGCAGTTACTCGGAAGGACAGGGGACTGAAGCTTTCTTT
CDR3 protein: CASSYSEGQGTEAFF

clone size: -
V gene: TRBV4-1
J gene: TRBJ1-1
D gene: -
CDR3 DNA: TGCGCCAGCAGCCGAACCGGGACCCAGAACACTGAAGCTTTCTTT
CDR3 protein: CASSRTGTQNTEAFF

clone size: -
V gene: TRBV5-1
J gene: TRBJ2-7
D gene: TRBD1
CDR3 DNA: TGCGCCAGCGGGAGGGGACAGGGGGACCACGAGCAGTACTTC
CDR3 protein: CASGRGQGDHEQYF

clone size: few
V gene: TRBV10-3
J gene: TRBJ2-1
D gene: -
CDR3 DNA: TGTGCCATCAGTGAGTCGTTCGGCCAGGGTTTTAGCAATGAGCAGTTCTTC
CDR3 protein: CAISESFGQGFSNEQFF

clone size: -
V gene: TRBV27
J gene: TRBJ1-1
D gene: -
CDR3 DNA: TGTGCCAGCCGGAGCGGGGGGCAACACGGTACTGAAGCTTTCTTT
CDR3 protein: CASRSGGQHGTEAFF

clone size: -
V gene: TRBV6-2/TRBV6-3
J gene: TRBJ2-2
D gene: TRBD2
CDR3 DNA: TGTGCCAGCAGTAGGCCTTTTGATAGCGGGAGAGCCGGGGAGCTGTTTTTT
CDR3 protein: CASSRPFDSGRAGELFF

clone size: -
V gene: TRBV5-6
J gene: TRBJ2-3
D gene: -
CDR3 DNA: TGTGCCAGCAGCTTTAGCACAGCAAGCACAGATACGCAGTATTTT
CDR3 protein: CASSFSTASTDTQYF

clone size: -
V gene: TRBV29-1
J gene: TRBJ2-7
D gene: TRBD1
CDR3 DNA: TGCAGCGCCTCCGACAGGGATTCCTACGAGCAGTACTTC
CDR3 protein: CSASDRDSYEQYF

clone size: -
V gene: TRBV19
J gene: TRBJ2-1
D gene: -
CDR3 DNA: TGTGCCAGTAGTATGGGGGGCGACGAGCAGTTCTTC
CDR3 protein: CASSMGGDEQFF

clone size: -
V gene: TRBV2
J gene: TRBJ1-1
D gene: -
CDR3 DNA: TGTGCCAGCAGTGAGGGATCGTGGGGCACTGAAGCTTTCTTT
CDR3 protein: CASSEGSWGTEAFF

clone size: -
V gene: TRBV9
J gene: TRBJ2-1
D gene: -
CDR3 DNA: TGTGCCAGCAGCGTAGACCAGGGCCTCTACAATGAGCAGTTCTTC
CDR3 protein: CASSVDQGLYNEQFF

clone size: -
V gene: TRBV7-9
J gene: TRBJ1-2
D gene: TRBD1
CDR3 DNA: TGTGCCAGCAGCGGCTCAGGGGGTACCGGCTATGGCTACACCTTC
CDR3 protein: CASSGSGGTGYGYTF

clone size: -
V gene: TRBV27
J gene: TRBJ2-7
D gene: TRBD1
CDR3 DNA: TGTGCCAGCAGGATCCGGGACAGCCTCTCCTACGAGCAGTACTTC
CDR3 protein: CASRIRDSLSYEQYF

clone size: -
V gene: TRBV21-1
J gene: TRBJ2-5
D gene: -
CDR3 DNA: TGTGCCAGCAGCAACCGGGACTCTCAAGAGACCCAGTACTTC
CDR3 protein: CASSNRDSQETQYF

clone size: -
V gene: TRBV21-1
J gene: TRBJ2-3
D gene: -
CDR3 DNA: TGTGCCAGCAGCAACGGCAATACGCTAGCGAGGACAGATACGCAGTATTTT
CDR3 protein: CASSNGNTLARTDTQYF

clone size: -
V gene: TRBV7-3
J gene: TRBJ2-1
D gene: -
CDR3 DNA: TGTGCCAGCAGCTTAATCCGTACCTCCTACAATGAGCAGTTCTTC
CDR3 protein: CASSLIRTSYNEQFF

clone size: -
V gene: TRBV6-2/TRBV6-3
J gene: TRBJ2-5
D gene: TRBD1
CDR3 DNA: TGTGCCAGCAGTCAAACAGGGGTTCAAGAGACCCAGTACTTC
CDR3 protein: CASSQTGVQETQYF

clone size: -
V gene: TRBV3-1/TRBV3-2
J gene: TRBJ2-1
D gene: -
CDR3 DNA: TGTGCCAGCAGCCAAGTCATCGGGAAAACCGGATCTAACAATGAGCAGTTCTTC
CDR3 protein: CASSQVIGKTGSNNEQFF

clone size: -
V gene: TRBV7-3
J gene: TRBJ2-1
D gene: TRBD2
CDR3 DNA: TGTGCCAGCAGCTTAATCAGATTTGCGGGAGGTTCCTACAATGAGCAGTTCTTC
CDR3 protein: CASSLIRFAGGSYNEQFF

clone size: -
V gene: TRBV6-5
J gene: TRBJ2-1
D gene: -
CDR3 DNA: TGTGCCAGCAGTCCGGGACGACGAGGGCAGTTCTTC
CDR3 protein: CASSPGRRGQFF

clone size: -
V gene: TRBV7-8
J gene: TRBJ2-5
D gene: -
CDR3 DNA: TGTGCCAGCAGCTTAGCGCAGGTGACAAGCCAAATGTACCAAGAGACCCAGTACTTC
CDR3 protein: CASSLAQVTSQMYQETQYF

clone size: once
V gene: TRBV7-3
J gene: TRBJ2-5
D gene: -
CDR3 DNA: TGTGCCAGCAGCTTAAGTCATTCCCAAGAGACCCAGTACTTC
CDR3 protein: CASSLSHSQETQYF

clone size: -
V gene: TRBV7-2
J gene: TRBJ2-5
D gene: -
CDR3 DNA: TGTGCCAGCAGCACAGAGGGGAGACAGACCCAGTACTTC
CDR3 protein: CASSTEGRQTQYF

clone size: once
V gene: TRBV7-3
J gene: TRBJ2-1
D gene: -
CDR3 DNA: TGTGCCAGCAGCAGACCCGGGACTGCGGCCGTTCATGAGCAGTTCTTC
CDR3 protein: CASSRPGTAAVHEQFF

clone size: -
V gene: TRBV29-1
J gene: TRBJ1-1
D gene: -
CDR3 DNA: TGCAGCGTGGCTCATCGGCTATTGAACACTGAAGCTTTCTTT
CDR3 protein: CSVAHRLLNTEAFF

clone size: -
V gene: TRBV30
J gene: TRBJ2-7
D gene: -
CDR3 DNA: TGTGCCTGGAGTGTAGCAGGTCACGAGCAGTACTTC
CDR3 protein: CAWSVAGHEQYF

clone size: -
V gene: TRBV11-3
J gene: TRBJ2-7
D gene: TRBD1
CDR3 DNA: TGTGCCAGCAGCTTTGACAGGGCTTCCTACGAGCAGTACTTC
CDR3 protein: CASSFDRASYEQYF

clone size: -
V gene: TRBV11-2
J gene: TRBJ2-7
D gene: -
CDR3 DNA: TGTGCCAGCAGCTGGGGGCGGGGAGGACAGGCTTCCTACGAGCAGTACTTC
CDR3 protein: CASSWGRGGQASYEQYF

clone size: -
V gene: TRBV10-1
J gene: TRBJ2-7
D gene: -
CDR3 DNA: TGCGCCGCCCAGACACCGCAGGGGAACCCCGAGCAGTACTTC
CDR3 protein: CAAQTPQGNPEQYF

clone size: -
V gene: TRBV3-1/TRBV3-2
J gene: TRBJ2-2
D gene: -
CDR3 DNA: TGTGCCAGCAGCCAACGGTGTAGGAGGGCCGGGGAGCTGTTTTTT
CDR3 protein: CASSQRCRRAGELFF

clone size: -
V gene: TRBV6-2/TRBV6-3
J gene: TRBJ2-7
D gene: -
CDR3 DNA: TGTGCCAGCAGTTACGTTGCCGGCTCCGGATCCTCATACGAGCAGTACTTC
CDR3 protein: CASSYVAGSGSSYEQYF

clone size: -
V gene: TRBV5-1
J gene: TRBJ1-3
D gene: TRBD1
CDR3 DNA: TGCGCCAGCAGCTTGGCCAACAGGGGAGATGGCAACACCATATATTTT
CDR3 protein: CASSLANRGDGNTIYF

clone size: -
V gene: TRBV11-2
J gene: TRBJ2-5
D gene: TRBD1
CDR3 DNA: TGTGCCAGCAGCTTCACAGGGGGCACGGGAGAGACCCAGTACTTC
CDR3 protein: CASSFTGGTGETQYF

clone size: -
V gene: TRBV9
J gene: TRBJ1-2
D gene: -
CDR3 DNA: TGTGCCAGCAGTCCACGCGCTAGCTATGGCTACACCTTC
CDR3 protein: CASSPRASYGYTF

clone size: few
V gene: TRBV5-4
J gene: TRBJ2-7
D gene: TRBD1
CDR3 DNA: TGTGCCACCAGGGACAGGGGGTCTTACGAGCAGTACTTC
CDR3 protein: CATRDRGSYEQYF

clone size: -
V gene: TRBV28
J gene: TRBJ1-4
D gene: -
CDR3 DNA: TGTGCCAGCAGGGCGACAGGATCAACTAATGAAAAACTGTTTTTT
CDR3 protein: CASRATGSTNEKLFF

clone size: -
V gene: TRBV15
J gene: TRBJ1-1
D gene: -
CDR3 DNA: TGTGCCACCAGCAGCGAAACAGGGAGCGAAGCTTTCTTT
CDR3 protein: CATSSETGSEAFF

clone size: -
V gene: TRBV28
J gene: TRBJ2-3
D gene: -
CDR3 DNA: TGTGCCAGCACATTAGAAGCGGGCTCCACAGATACGCAGTATTTT
CDR3 protein: CASTLEAGSTDTQYF

clone size: -
V gene: TRBV28
J gene: TRBJ1-4
D gene: -
CDR3 DNA: TGTGCCAGCACCACGGGGGCTGGGGAAAAACTGTTTTTT
CDR3 protein: CASTTGAGEKLFF

clone size: -
V gene: TRBV7-2
J gene: TRBJ1-6
D gene: -
CDR3 DNA: TGTGCCAGCAGTCGTGGTACGGGCTATAATTCACCCCTCCACTTT
CDR3 protein: CASSRGTGYNSPLHF

clone size: -
V gene: TRBV5-8
J gene: TRBJ2-1
D gene: TRBD2
CDR3 DNA: TGTGCCAGCTGGAGCGGGGGACCCACTAGCTACAATGAGCAGTTCTTC
CDR3 protein: CASWSGGPTSYNEQFF